This record concerns one TCR beta chain sequence. The target antigen is unknown. The CDR3 has 15 amino acids. Germline values: CDR1 SGHTA, CDR2 FQGNSA. The data were taken from a study of blood T cells in healthy people across ages. Study conclusions and caveats: Long-lived donors carried more naive CD4+ cells and greater diversity than aged donors.

Next came a second PCR, run for about 6 to 11 cycles, which used a sample-barcoded 5' primer along with a J-beta primer mix. TCRdb redid the calling of the 5' RACE reads with MiXCR, one entry per CDR3 protein. The sample consists of some 690,000 distinct CDR3 sequences, 22% of them appearing once. The clonotype originates from a man between 65 and 85 years old in good health. Sequenced material: blood. The chain combines TRBV7-2 with TRBJ2-5, with 8 bases lining up with TRBD2. The J call may be incorrect, as the DNA end agrees better with TRBJ2-7. The CDR3 is CASSFGAGGQYEQYF. The CDR3 nucleotides are TGTGCCAGCAGCTTCGGGGCGGGGGGACAATACGAGCAGTACTTC.